The next 7 T cell receptor beta chains were all read from a single sample in a study of blood T cell repertoires in COVID-19. Sequencing used immunoSEQ multiplex PCR; TCRdb keeps in-frame clones, though not all of them. The sample contains about 43,000 clones, 70% to 90% of which appear only once. Sequencing used peripheral blood. Receptors were obtained from a human donor in a cohort sampled during active COVID-19.

J is TRBJ2-7 and V is TRBV7-2, with 7 bases that match TRBD2. With 6 bases clipped from V and 2 bases from J, the junction kept 7 bases outside the gene matches. This CDR3 has 14 amino acids. The germline gives CDR1 SGHTA, CDR2 FQGNSA. In nucleotides, the CDR3 is TGTGCCAGCAGTTGGGGGGGGGACCCCTACGAGCAGTACTTC. This codes for CASSWGGDPYEQYF.

This chain uses TRBV5-6 with TRBJ1-2; D call uncertain. Germline V lookup: CDR1 SGHDT, CDR2 YYEEEE. The CDR3 is 16 residues long. V shed 1 base and J shed 7 bases, with 20 bases lying between them. The CDR3 reads CASSLYPRGIPVGYTF. The CDR3 DNA reads as TGTGCCAGCAGCTTGTATCCGCGCGGAATCCCCGTTGGCTACACCTTC.

Only one count was recorded for this clone. J is TRBJ1-5 and V is TRBV6-5; TRBD1 matches at 8 bases. V trimming: 4 bases; J trimming: 7 bases; junction bases outside the gene matches: 12. Looked up from germline, CDR1 is MNHEY and CDR2 is SVGAGI. This CDR3 is 16 amino acids long. Here the CDR3 reads CASSLGFDRGRQPQHF. The CDR3 coding sequence is TGTGCCAGCAGTTTAGGATTTGACAGGGGCCGACAGCCCCAGCATTTT.

The rearrangement joins TRBV4-3 to TRBJ1-1; D is unresolved. The CDR3 consists of 14 residues. V lost 1 base and J lost 7, with 13 bases in between. Germline V gives CDR1 LGHNA, CDR2 YSLEER. DNA of the CDR3: TGCGCCAGCAGCCAAGGGAGGAAGCGGGATGAAGCTTTCTTT. Its protein product is CASSQGRKRDEAFF.

CDR3 sequence reads: CASSRGTGDRNTEAFF. CDR3 nucleotides: TGTGCCAGCAGCCGTGGGACAGGGGATAGGAACACTGAAGCTTTCTTT. The V gene is TRBV7-6, the J gene TRBJ1-1; 10 bases are a match to TRBD1. The CDR3 runs to 16 residues. V gave up 5 bases and J gave up 1 base; unmatched junction bases: 7. The germline V gene has CDR1 SGHVS and CDR2 FNYEAQ. Combining the CDR3 with reference TRBV7-6 and TRBJ1-1 gives the whole variable domain GAGVSQSPRYKVTKRGQDVALRCDPISGHVSLYWYRQALGQGPEFLTYFNYEAQQDKSGLPNDRFSAERPEGSISTLTIQRTEQRDSAMYRCASSRGTGDRNTEAFFGQGTRLTVV.

This chain uses TRBV5-1 with TRBJ2-3, with D perhaps matching TRBD1 (6 bases). Germline V gives CDR1 SGHRS, CDR2 YFSETQ. The germline V and J ends were trimmed by 4 bases and 0 bases, with 12 bases remaining between them. This CDR3 contains 15 residues. The CDR3 sequence: CASSRAGASTDTQYF. CDR3 sequence (DNA): TGCGCCAGCAGCCGGGCAGGGGCCAGCACAGATACGCAGTATTTT.

This chain connects TRBV6-5 to TRBJ1-6; 7 bases match TRBD1. Per germline, CDR1 MNHEY and CDR2 SVGAGI. Unmatched junction bases numbered 8, after V lost 11 bases and J lost 7 bases. The CDR3 totals 13 residues. CDR3 nucleotide sequence: TGTGCCGCCCTTAACAGGGGAAATTCACCCCTCCACTTT. Translating gives CAALNRGNSPLHF.